The rows below give T cell receptor beta chains drawn from one sample of a study of blood T cells in healthy people across ages. TCRdb itself ran the 5' RACE reads through MiXCR, one entry per CDR3 protein. In the table there are hundreds of thousands of distinct CDR3 sequences, roughly 21% of which are singletons. Sequences were obtained from blood. These receptors came from a man between 65 and 85 years old in good health. Each CDR3 is given with its conserved first and last residue. Fields, in order: V gene, J gene, clone size, D gene, CDR3 protein, CDR3 DNA. The D gene is left open where the match is weak. Not every row has a clone size; where given, it reads once, few, many or a size class.

TRBV7-8,TRBJ2-7,-,-,CASSLGLGEGVYEQYF,TGTGCCAGCAGCTTGGGATTGGGGGAAGGGGTTTACGAGCAGTACTTC
TRBV7-9,TRBJ2-1,few,-,CASSPEYNEQFF,TGTGCCAGCAGCCCCGAGTACAATGAGCAGTTCTTC
TRBV20-1,TRBJ2-3,-,TRBD2,CSAWTSRDTQYF,TGCAGTGCATGGACTAGCAGAGATACGCAGTATTTT
TRBV4-1,TRBJ2-7,few,-,CASSPGQFHEQYF,TGCGCCAGCAGCCCTGGACAGTTCCACGAGCAGTACTTC
TRBV7-9,TRBJ1-1,-,-,CASSLVGRVNTEAFF,TGTGCCAGCAGCTTAGTTGGGAGAGTGAACACTGAAGCTTTCTTT
TRBV27,TRBJ1-4,few,-,CASSSRSGAEKLFF,TGTGCCAGCAGTAGTAGGTCGGGTGCTGAAAAACTGTTTTTT
TRBV7-2,TRBJ2-7,-,TRBD2,CASSPTSGTVYEQYF,TGTGCCAGCAGCCCAACTAGCGGGACCGTCTACGAGCAGTACTTC
TRBV2,TRBJ1-2,few,-,CASSERINYGYTF,TGTGCTAGCAGTGAACGGATAAACTATGGCTACACCTTC
TRBV3-1,TRBJ1-1,few,-,CASSQFTGTNTEAFF,TGTGCCAGCAGCCAATTCACAGGGACGAACACTGAAGCTTTCTTT
TRBV5-1,TRBJ2-5,-,-,CASSLGGAVKQETQYF,TGCGCCAGCAGCTTGGGGGGCGCAGTTAAACAAGAGACCCAGTACTTC
TRBV13,TRBJ2-7,-,TRBD1,CASSQPDRGHHEQYF,TGTGCCAGCAGCCAACCGGACAGGGGGCATCACGAGCAGTACTTC
TRBV6-5,TRBJ1-4,-,-,CASRTGVRGEKLFF,TGTGCCAGCAGAACAGGAGTTAGGGGTGAAAAACTGTTTTTT
TRBV4-3,TRBJ2-3,-,TRBD2,CASSHRLAVDTQYF,TGCGCCAGCAGCCATAGACTAGCCGTAGATACGCAGTATTTT
TRBV28,TRBJ2-3,-,-,CASSFRVGNEGTDTQYF,TGTGCCAGCAGTTTTAGAGTTGGCAATGAGGGCACAGATACGCAGTATTTT
TRBV7-8,TRBJ1-6,-,TRBD1,CASSLGDRAYNSPLHF,TGTGCCAGCAGCTTAGGGGACAGGGCCTATAATTCACCCCTCCACTTT
TRBV6-1,TRBJ2-3,few,TRBD1,CASSEEGGLSPYF,TGTGCCAGCAGTGAAGAAGGGGGCCTTTCCCCGTATTTT
TRBV25-1,TRBJ2-7,-,TRBD1,CASSRTGAYGQYF,TGTGCCAGCAGTCGGACAGGGGCGTACGGGCAGTACTTC
TRBV28,TRBJ1-2,-,-,CASSSSPHGYTF,TGTGCCAGCAGTTCATCCCCTCACGGCTACACCTTC
TRBV10-1,TRBJ2-1,few,-,CASSETGMVNEQFF,TGCGCCAGCAGTGAGACAGGGATGGTCAATGAGCAGTTCTTC
TRBV28,TRBJ2-7,-,-,CASRQNSYEQYF,TGTGCCAGCCGACAGAACTCCTACGAGCAGTACTTC
TRBV20-1,TRBJ2-1,-,-,CSASIDYSGSYNEQFF,TGCAGTGCTAGTATTGATTATAGCGGCTCCTACAATGAGCAGTTCTTC
TRBV28,TRBJ1-1,-,TRBD1,CASTRQGLFVEAFF,TGTGCCAGCACCCGACAGGGTCTGTTTGTAGAAGCTTTCTTT
TRBV10-3,TRBJ2-5,many,-,CAISDPTAQETQYF,TGTGCCATCAGTGACCCGACAGCACAAGAGACCCAGTACTTC
TRBV14,TRBJ2-3,-,-,CASSQDGTRAITDTQYF,TGTGCCAGCAGCCAAGATGGGACTCGCGCAATCACAGATACGCAGTATTTT
TRBV7-2,TRBJ2-3,-,TRBD2,CASSWGLAGVPQYF,TGTGCCAGCAGCTGGGGACTAGCGGGAGTTCCGCAGTATTTT
TRBV20-1,TRBJ2-2,-,TRBD1,CSATWNRGQNTGELFF,TGCAGTGCTACATGGAACAGGGGGCAGAACACCGGGGAGCTGTTTTTT
TRBV6-6,TRBJ2-4,-,-,CATQGGLQYF,TGTGCCACCCAGGGGGGACTACAGTACTTC
TRBV3-1,TRBJ2-1,-,-,CASSQDPSSSYNEQFF,TGTGCCAGCAGCCAAGATCCCAGTAGCTCCTACAATGAGCAGTTCTTC
TRBV27,TRBJ1-1,few,TRBD1,CASSRRDSGNTEAFF,TGTGCCAGCTCAAGGAGGGACAGTGGGAACACTGAAGCTTTCTTT
TRBV28,TRBJ2-5,few,-,CASSFPGAWEQYF,TGTGCCAGCAGTTTCCCCGGAGCGTGGGAGCAGTACTTC
TRBV7-2,TRBJ2-2,once,-,CASSLALATGELFF,TGTGCCAGCAGCTTAGCCCTGGCCACCGGGGAGCTGTTTTTT
TRBV10-3,TRBJ2-5,-,-,CAISVRGETQYF,TGTGCCATCAGTGTGCGAGGAGAGACCCAGTACTTC
TRBV5-1,TRBJ2-1,few,TRBD2,CASSPVAGGIEQFF,TGCGCCAGCAGCCCCGTAGCGGGAGGGATTGAGCAGTTCTTC
TRBV7-9,TRBJ2-5,few,-,CASSFQAGRKGETQYF,TGTGCCAGCAGCTTTCAAGCTGGAAGAAAGGGGGAGACCCAGTACTTC
TRBV6-5,TRBJ2-1,few,-,CASSYSTSSYNEQFF,TGTGCCAGCAGTTACTCGACTAGCTCCTACAATGAGCAGTTCTTC
TRBV20-1,TRBJ2-3,-,TRBD2,CSASSGTSLSDTQYF,TGCAGTGCTTCCTCCGGGACTAGTCTCTCAGATACGCAGTATTTT
TRBV18,TRBJ2-3,-,-,CASSPRKAGGADTQYF,TGTGCCAGCTCACCACGAAAAGCTGGGGGTGCAGATACGCAGTATTTT
TRBV28,TRBJ2-5,-,-,CASRARLGSQETQYF,TGTGCCAGCAGGGCACGACTGGGCTCCCAAGAGACCCAGTACTTC
TRBV4-3,TRBJ2-1,few,-,CASSQDREISNEQFF,TGCGCCAGCAGCCAAGACCGGGAGATTTCCAATGAGCAGTTCTTC
TRBV7-6,TRBJ2-5,few,TRBD1,CASSSTGAGRETQYF,TGTGCCAGCAGTTCCACAGGGGCGGGTCGGGAGACCCAGTACTTC
TRBV14,TRBJ2-5,few,-,CASSAALGKETQYF,TGTGCCAGCAGCGCCGCCCTAGGAAAAGAGACCCAGTACTTC
TRBV5-1,TRBJ2-7,few,-,CASSRGAASYEQYF,TGCGCCAGCAGTAGAGGGGCAGCTTCCTACGAGCAGTACTTC
TRBV20-1,TRBJ2-3,-,-,CSAKRSGRGTDTQYF,TGCAGTGCTAAACGGTCCGGGAGAGGCACAGATACGCAGTATTTT
TRBV6-6,TRBJ2-3,few,-,CASSYTGSGDTQYF,TGTGCCAGCAGTTATACAGGGTCGGGAGATACGCAGTATTTT
TRBV6-5,TRBJ1-6,few,TRBD1,CASSWDRGYSPLHF,TGTGCCAGCAGTTGGGACAGGGGGTATTCACCCCTCCACTTT
TRBV5-5,TRBJ2-7,many,-,CASSLEPGRYEQYF,TGTGCCAGCAGCTTGGAGCCAGGGCGATACGAGCAGTACTTC
TRBV7-9,TRBJ2-5,-,TRBD2,CASSLYFGSGRVQETQYF,TGTGCCAGCAGCTTATACTTCGGCAGCGGGAGGGTCCAAGAGACCCAGTACTTC
TRBV9,TRBJ2-5,once,-,CASSVEPLMKTQYF,TGTGCCAGCAGCGTAGAGCCCCTAATGAAGACCCAGTACTTC
TRBV29-1,TRBJ2-3,-,TRBD2,CSVDGLAGGTDTQYF,TGCAGCGTTGACGGACTAGCGGGAGGCACAGATACGCAGTATTTT
TRBV15,TRBJ1-2,few,-,CATSRGSGSDGYTF,TGTGCCACCAGCAGAGGGTCAGGGTCGGACGGCTACACCTTC
TRBV27,TRBJ2-4,-,TRBD1,CASSSLNRGLAKNIQYF,TGTGCCAGCAGTTCACTCAACAGGGGGCTAGCCAAAAACATTCAGTACTTC
TRBV7-2,TRBJ2-5,-,-,CASSLMTQETQYF,TGTGCCAGCAGCTTAATGACTCAAGAGACCCAGTACTTC
TRBV4-1,TRBJ1-3,-,TRBD1,CASSQAPGQNSGNTIYF,TGCGCCAGCAGCCAAGCCCCGGGACAGAACTCTGGAAACACCATATATTTT
TRBV5-1,TRBJ2-1,-,-,CASTRGLKDEQFF,TGCGCCAGCACCCGGGGCTTAAAGGATGAGCAGTTCTTC